These 9 T cell receptor beta chains share one sample of origin, sequenced in a study of blood T cells in healthy people across ages. A J-beta primer mix and a sample-barcoded 5' primer were used in a second PCR of roughly 6 to 11 cycles. From the 5' RACE reads, TCRdb called clonotypes with MiXCR, one entry per CDR3 protein. Found here are around 800,000 distinct CDR3 sequences, approximately 59% of them singletons; the top ten hold approximately 30%. The sequencing input was blood. These receptors all stem from a man aged 30 to 39 in good health.

This chain joins TRBV5-6 and TRBJ2-1, with a tentative D call TRBD1 (5 bases). The germline V and J ends were trimmed by 3 bases and 0 bases, with 13 bases remaining between them. This CDR3 has 16 amino acids. In germline, CDR1 is SGHDT, CDR2 YYEEEE. The CDR3 nucleotides read TGTGCCAGCAGCTATAAGGGGCGAAGCTCCTACAATGAGCAGTTCTTC. It encodes CASSYKGRSSYNEQFF.

V is TRBV7-9 and J is TRBJ2-1; D possibly matches TRBD1 or TRBD2 (5 bases each). Germline V gene data show CDR1 as SEHNR and CDR2 as FQNEAQ (reference sequence). The V and J ends lost 3 bases and 4 bases respectively, with 13 bases between them. CDR3 length: 15 amino acids. DNA of the CDR3: TGTGCCAGCAGCTTGCCCGGGACCGCGTACAATGAGCAGTTCTTC. It encodes CASSLPGTAYNEQFF.

The chain joins TRBV4-2 to TRBJ2-3, with unresolved D. Germline loops: CDR1 LGHNA, CDR2 YNFKEQ. The length of the CDR3 is 15 residues. The germline V and J ends were trimmed by 0 bases and 5 bases, with 12 bases remaining between them. CDR3 in amino acids: CASSQDFVSGDTQYF. CDR3 DNA: TGTGCCAGCAGCCAAGATTTCGTTTCAGGAGATACGCAGTATTTT.

V is TRBV7-2 and J is TRBJ1-4; 9 bases match TRBD1. The CDR3 runs to 15 residues. The J segment lost 7 bases and the V segment lost 3 bases, leaving 6 bases of the junction unmatched. Germline CDR1 and CDR2: SGHTA and FQGNSA. The CDR3 protein is CASSFTGGAGEKLFF. The CDR3 nucleotides are TGTGCCAGCAGCTTTACAGGGGGCGCGGGTGAAAAACTGTTTTTT.

The chain joins TRBV30 to TRBJ2-4, with TRBD1 matching 7 bases. The J call may be wrong; the DNA end is better matched by TRBJ2-7. The CDR3 spans 13 residues. Germline CDR1 reads GTSNPN; CDR2 reads SVGIG (reference sequence). CDR3 region: CAWSARGSHEQYF. CDR3 nucleotides: TGTGCCTGGAGTGCCAGGGGGTCCCACGAGCAGTACTTC.

This clonotype was seen once. The chain joins TRBV7-3 to TRBJ2-1; 9 positions match TRBD2. The CDR3 is made up of 15 amino acids. CDR1 is SGHTA and CDR2 is FQGTGA in the germline V gene. V was clipped by 2 bases and J by 9 bases; unmatched bases: 8. CDR3 protein: CASSLGTSPASEQFF. The CDR3 DNA follows: TGTGCCAGCAGCTTAGGGACTAGCCCAGCCAGTGAGCAGTTCTTC.

There are a few counts of this clonotype. The chain combines TRBV20-1 with TRBJ2-2, with 11 positions matching TRBD2. The germline V gene encodes CDR1 DFQATT and CDR2 SNEGSKA (reference sequence). J gave up 2 bases and V 0 bases, and 2 bases lay outside the gene matches. The length of the CDR3 is 16 residues. The CDR3 nucleotides are TGCAGTGCTAGAGATCTAGCGGGGGGTAACACCGGGGAGCTGTTTTTT. It encodes CSARDLAGGNTGELFF.

This sequence joins TRBV4-3 and TRBJ2-7; D unresolved. Trimming removed 6 bases from V and 1 base from J, with 13 bases in between. The CDR3 is made up of 14 amino acids. Germline V CDR1 and CDR2: LGHNA, YSLEER. The CDR3 reads CASSYNWGSYEQYF. CDR3 coding DNA: TGCGCCAGCAGTTACAATTGGGGATCCTACGAGCAGTACTTC.

This clonotype was found a few times. This chain connects TRBV5-1 to TRBJ2-1; perhaps D is TRBD1 or TRBD2 (6 bases each). Germline CDR1 reads SGHRS; CDR2 reads YFSETQ. V dropped 7 bases and J dropped 12 bases, with 14 bases sitting between them. The length of the CDR3 is 11 residues. The CDR3 is CASDSGARQFF. The CDR3 DNA is TGCGCCAGCGACTCGGGGGCAAGGCAGTTCTTC.